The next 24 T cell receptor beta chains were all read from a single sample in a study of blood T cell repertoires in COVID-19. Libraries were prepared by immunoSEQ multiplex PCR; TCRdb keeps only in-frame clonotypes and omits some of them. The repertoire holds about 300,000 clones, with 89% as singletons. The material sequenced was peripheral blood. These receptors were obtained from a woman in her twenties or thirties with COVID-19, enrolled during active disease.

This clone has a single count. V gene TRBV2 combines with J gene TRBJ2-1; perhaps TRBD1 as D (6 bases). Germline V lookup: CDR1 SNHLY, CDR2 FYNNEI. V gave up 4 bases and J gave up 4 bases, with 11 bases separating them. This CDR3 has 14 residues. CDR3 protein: CASSGGTQYNEQFF. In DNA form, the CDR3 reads TGTGCCAGCAGTGGAGGGACACAATACAATGAGCAGTTCTTC. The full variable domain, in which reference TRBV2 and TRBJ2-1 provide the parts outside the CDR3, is EPEVTQTPSHQVTQMGQEVILRCVPISNHLYFYWYRQILGQKVEFLVSFYNNEISEKSEIFDDQFSVERPDGSNFTLKIRSTKLEDSAMYFCASSGGTQYNEQFFGPGTRLTVL.

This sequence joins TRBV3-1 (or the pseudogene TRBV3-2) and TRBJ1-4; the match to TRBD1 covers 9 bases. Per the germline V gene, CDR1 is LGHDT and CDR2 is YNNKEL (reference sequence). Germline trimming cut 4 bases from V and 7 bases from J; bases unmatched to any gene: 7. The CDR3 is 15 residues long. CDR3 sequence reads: CASSRVQGAREKLFF. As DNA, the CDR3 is TGTGCCAGCAGCCGCGTACAGGGGGCGCGTGAAAAACTGTTTTTT.

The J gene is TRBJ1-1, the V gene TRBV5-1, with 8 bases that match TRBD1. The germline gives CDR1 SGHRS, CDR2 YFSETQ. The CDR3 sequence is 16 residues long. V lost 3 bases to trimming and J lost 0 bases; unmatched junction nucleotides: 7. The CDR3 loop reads CASSSGTTGVNTEAFF. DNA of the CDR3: TGCGCCAGCAGCTCTGGCACGACAGGGGTGAACACTGAAGCTTTCTTT. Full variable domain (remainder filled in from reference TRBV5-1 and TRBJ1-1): KAGVTQTPRYLIKTRGQQVTLSCSPISGHRSVSWYQQTPGQGLQFLFEYFSETQRNKGNFPGRFSGRQFSNSRSEMNVSTLELGDSALYLCASSSGTTGVNTEAFFGQGTRLTVV.

CDR3 sequence reads: CAWSALGGNTEAFF. Written as DNA, the CDR3 is TGTGCCTGGAGTGCCCTCGGGGGGAACACTGAAGCTTTCTTT. The V and J genes are TRBV30 and TRBJ1-1; tentatively, D is TRBD1 (5 bases). The V gene lost 1 base and the J gene lost 1 base, with 10 bases spanning the gap. This CDR3 is built from 14 residues. The germline V gene encodes CDR1 GTSNPN and CDR2 SVGIG (reference sequence).

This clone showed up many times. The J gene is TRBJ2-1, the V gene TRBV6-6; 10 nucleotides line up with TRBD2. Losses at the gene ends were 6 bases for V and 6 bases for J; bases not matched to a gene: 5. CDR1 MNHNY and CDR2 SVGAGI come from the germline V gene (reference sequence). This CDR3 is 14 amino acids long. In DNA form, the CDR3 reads TGTGCCAGCAGATTAGCGGGGGGCCTCAATGAGCAGTTCTTC. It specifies CASRLAGGLNEQFF.

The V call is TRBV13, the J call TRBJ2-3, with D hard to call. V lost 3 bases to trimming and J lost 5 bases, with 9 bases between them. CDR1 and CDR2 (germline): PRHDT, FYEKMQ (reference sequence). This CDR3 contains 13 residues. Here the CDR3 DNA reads TGTGCCAGCAGCTTGCTCCGCGAAGATACGCAGTATTTT. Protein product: CASSLLREDTQYF. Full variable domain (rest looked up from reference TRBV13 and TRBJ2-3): AAGVIQSPRHLIKEKRETATLKCYPIPRHDTVYWYQQGPGQDPQFLISFYEKMQSDKGSIPDRFSAQQFSDYHSELNMSSLELGDSALYFCASSLLREDTQYFGPGTRLTVL.

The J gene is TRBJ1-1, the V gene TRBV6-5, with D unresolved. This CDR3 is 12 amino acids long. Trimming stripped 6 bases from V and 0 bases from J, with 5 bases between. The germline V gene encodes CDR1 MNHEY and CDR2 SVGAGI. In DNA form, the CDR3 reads TGTGCCAGCAGGCGATTGAACACTGAAGCTTTCTTT. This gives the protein CASRRLNTEAFF.

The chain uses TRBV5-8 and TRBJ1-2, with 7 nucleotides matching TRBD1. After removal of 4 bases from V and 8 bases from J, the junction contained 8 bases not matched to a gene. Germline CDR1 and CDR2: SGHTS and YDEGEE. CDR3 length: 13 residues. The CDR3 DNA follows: TGTGCCAGCAGCCGAGACAGGGATTTCGGCTACACCTTC. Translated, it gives CASSRDRDFGYTF.

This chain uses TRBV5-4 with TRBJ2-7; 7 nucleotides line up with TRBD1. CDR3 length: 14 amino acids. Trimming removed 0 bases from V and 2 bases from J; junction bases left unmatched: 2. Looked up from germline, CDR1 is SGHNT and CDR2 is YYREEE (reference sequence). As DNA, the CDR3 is TGTGCCAGCAGCTTGGAACAGGGGCCCTACGAGCAGTACTTC. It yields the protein CASSLEQGPYEQYF.

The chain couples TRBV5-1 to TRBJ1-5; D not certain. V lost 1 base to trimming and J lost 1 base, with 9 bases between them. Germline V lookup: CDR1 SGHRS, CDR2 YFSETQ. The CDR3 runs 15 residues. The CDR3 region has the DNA TGCGCCAGCAGCTTGTCCCCCTCCAGCAATCAGCCCCAGCATTTT. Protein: CASSLSPSSNQPQHF.

In DNA form, the CDR3 reads TGTGCCAGCAGCTTTAGTCGGGACATGAAGAACACTGAAGCTTTCTTT. Translated, it gives CASSFSRDMKNTEAFF. The chain has TRBV7-9 and TRBJ1-1; D may be TRBD1 (6 bases). CDR1 and CDR2 from the germline V gene are SEHNR and FQNEAQ (reference sequence). The germline V and J ends were trimmed by 3 bases and 1 base, with 15 bases remaining between them. This CDR3 is 16 amino acids long.

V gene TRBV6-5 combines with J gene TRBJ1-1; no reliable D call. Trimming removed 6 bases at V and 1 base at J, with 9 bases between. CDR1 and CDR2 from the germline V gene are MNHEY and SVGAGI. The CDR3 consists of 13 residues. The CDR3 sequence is CASRQNTNTEAFF. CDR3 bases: TGTGCCAGCAGACAGAATACGAACACTGAAGCTTTCTTT.

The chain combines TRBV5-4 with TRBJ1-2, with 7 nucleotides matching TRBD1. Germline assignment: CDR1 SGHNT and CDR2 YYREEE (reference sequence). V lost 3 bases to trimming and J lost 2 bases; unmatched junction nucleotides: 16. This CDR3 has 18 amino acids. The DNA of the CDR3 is TGTGCCAGCAGCTGGACGACAGGGAAAAGGGGGGCCAACTATGGCTACACCTTC. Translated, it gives CASSWTTGKRGANYGYTF.

CDR3 coding DNA: TGTGCCAGTAACACTCTACAGGGGAAGGGCAATCAGCCCCAGCATTTT. It yields the protein CASNTLQGKGNQPQHF. The chain is built from TRBV19 and TRBJ1-5; 7 nucleotides line up with TRBD1. Germline values: CDR1 LNHDA, CDR2 SQIVND (reference sequence). CDR3 length: 16 residues. Trimming took 7 bases from V and 2 from J; bases not matched to a gene: 11.

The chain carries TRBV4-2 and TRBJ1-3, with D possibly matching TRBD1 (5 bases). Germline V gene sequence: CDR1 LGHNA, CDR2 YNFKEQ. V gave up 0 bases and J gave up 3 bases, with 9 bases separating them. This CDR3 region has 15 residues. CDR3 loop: CASSQDLQGGNTIYF. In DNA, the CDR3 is TGTGCCAGCAGCCAAGATCTGCAGGGTGGAAACACCATATATTTT.

CDR3 sequence: CASSQGGGEETQYF. CDR3 nucleotides: TGTGCCAGCAGCCAAGGAGGGGGGGAAGAGACCCAGTACTTC. The chain links TRBV3-1 (or the pseudogene TRBV3-2) to TRBJ2-5; D perhaps matches TRBD2 (7 bases). Per germline, CDR1 LGHDT and CDR2 YNNKEL (reference sequence). The CDR3 spans 14 residues. Trimming removed 1 base at V and 3 bases at J, with 9 bases between.

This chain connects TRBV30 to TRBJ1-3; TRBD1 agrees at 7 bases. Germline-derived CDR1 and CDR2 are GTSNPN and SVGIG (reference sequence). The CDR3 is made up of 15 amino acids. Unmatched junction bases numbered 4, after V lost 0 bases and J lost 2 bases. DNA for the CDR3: TGTGCCTGGAGTGTAGGGACAGTAACTGGAAACACCATATATTTT. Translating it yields CAWSVGTVTGNTIYF.

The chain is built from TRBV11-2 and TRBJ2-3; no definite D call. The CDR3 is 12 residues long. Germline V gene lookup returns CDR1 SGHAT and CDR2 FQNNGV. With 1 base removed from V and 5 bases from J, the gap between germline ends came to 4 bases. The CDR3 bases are TGTGCCAGCAGCTTAGTCGGAGATACGCAGTATTTT. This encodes CASSLVGDTQYF.

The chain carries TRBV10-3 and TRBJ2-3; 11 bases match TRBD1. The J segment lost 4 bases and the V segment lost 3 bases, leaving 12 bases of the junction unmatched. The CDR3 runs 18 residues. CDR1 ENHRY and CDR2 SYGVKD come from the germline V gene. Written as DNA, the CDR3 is TGTGCCATCAGTGACTCAACCCCGGGACAGGGGGGGTCAGATACGCAGTATTTT. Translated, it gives CAISDSTPGQGGSDTQYF.

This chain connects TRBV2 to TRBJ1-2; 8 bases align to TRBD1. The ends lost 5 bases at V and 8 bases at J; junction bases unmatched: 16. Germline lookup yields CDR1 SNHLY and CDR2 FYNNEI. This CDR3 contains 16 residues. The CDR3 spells CASSITLLQGADGYTF. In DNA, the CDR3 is TGTGCCAGCAGTATTACCCTTCTGCAGGGGGCAGACGGCTACACCTTC.

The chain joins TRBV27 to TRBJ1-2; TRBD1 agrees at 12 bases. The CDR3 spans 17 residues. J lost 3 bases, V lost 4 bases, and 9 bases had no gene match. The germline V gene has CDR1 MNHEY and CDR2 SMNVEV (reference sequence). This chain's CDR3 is CASSSGGGTGGHYGYTF. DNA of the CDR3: TGTGCCAGCAGTTCCGGCGGGGGGACAGGGGGCCACTATGGCTACACCTTC.

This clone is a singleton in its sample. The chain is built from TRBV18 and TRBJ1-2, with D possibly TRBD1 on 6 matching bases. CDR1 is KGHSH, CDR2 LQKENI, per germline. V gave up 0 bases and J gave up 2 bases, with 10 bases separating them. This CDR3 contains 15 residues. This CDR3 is CASSPPNDRNYGYTF. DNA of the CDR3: TGTGCCAGCTCACCACCTAACGACAGGAACTATGGCTACACCTTC. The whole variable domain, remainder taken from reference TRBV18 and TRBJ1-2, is NAGVMQNPRHLVRRRGQEARLRCSPMKGHSHVYWYRQLPEEGLKFMVYLQKENIIDESGMPKERFSAEFPKEGPSILRIQQVVRGDSAAYFCASSPPNDRNYGYTFGSGTRLTVV.

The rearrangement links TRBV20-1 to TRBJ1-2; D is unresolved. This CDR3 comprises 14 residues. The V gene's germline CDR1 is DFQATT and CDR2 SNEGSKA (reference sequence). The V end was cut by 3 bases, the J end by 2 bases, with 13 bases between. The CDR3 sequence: CSASLRGGNYGYTF. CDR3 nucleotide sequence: TGCAGTGCTAGTTTGCGGGGTGGGAACTATGGCTACACCTTC.

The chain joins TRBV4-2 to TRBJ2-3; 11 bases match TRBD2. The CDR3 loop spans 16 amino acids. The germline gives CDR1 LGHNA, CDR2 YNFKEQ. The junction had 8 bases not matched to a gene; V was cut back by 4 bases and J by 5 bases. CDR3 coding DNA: TGTGCCAGCAGCCTTTTTAGCGGGGGGGCCGAAGATACGCAGTATTTT. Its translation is CASSLFSGGAEDTQYF.